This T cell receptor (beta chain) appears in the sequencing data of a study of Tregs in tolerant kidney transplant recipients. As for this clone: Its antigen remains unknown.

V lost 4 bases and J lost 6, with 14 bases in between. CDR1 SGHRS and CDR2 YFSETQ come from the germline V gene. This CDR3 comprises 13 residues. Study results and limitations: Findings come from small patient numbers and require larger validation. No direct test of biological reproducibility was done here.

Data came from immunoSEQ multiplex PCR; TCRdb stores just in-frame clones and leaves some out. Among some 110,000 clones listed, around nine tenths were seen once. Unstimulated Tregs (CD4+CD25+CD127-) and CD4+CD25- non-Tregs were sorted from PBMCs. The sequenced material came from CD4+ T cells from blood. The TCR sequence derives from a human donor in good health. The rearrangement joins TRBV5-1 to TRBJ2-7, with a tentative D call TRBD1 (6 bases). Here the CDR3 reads CASSQTDSLEQYF. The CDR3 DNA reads TGCGCCAGCAGCCAAACGGACAGCCTCGAGCAGTACTTC.